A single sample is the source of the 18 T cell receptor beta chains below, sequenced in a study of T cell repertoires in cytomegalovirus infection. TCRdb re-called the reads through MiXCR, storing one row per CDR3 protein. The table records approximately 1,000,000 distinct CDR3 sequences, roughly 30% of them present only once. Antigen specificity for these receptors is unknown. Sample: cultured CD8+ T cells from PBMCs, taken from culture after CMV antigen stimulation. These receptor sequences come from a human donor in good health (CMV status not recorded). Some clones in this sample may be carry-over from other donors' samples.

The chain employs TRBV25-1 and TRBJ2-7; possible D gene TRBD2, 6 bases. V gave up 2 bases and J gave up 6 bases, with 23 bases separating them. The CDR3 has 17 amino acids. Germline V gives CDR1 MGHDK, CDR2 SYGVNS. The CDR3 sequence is CASSELLSRGGGPEQYF. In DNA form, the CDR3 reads TGTGCCAGCAGTGAACTACTCTCGAGGGGAGGTGGACCCGAGCAGTACTTC.

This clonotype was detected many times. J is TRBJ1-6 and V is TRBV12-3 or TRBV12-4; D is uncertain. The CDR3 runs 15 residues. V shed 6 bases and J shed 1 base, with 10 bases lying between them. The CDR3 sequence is CASRLTTSYNSPLHF. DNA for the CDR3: TGTGCCAGCAGACTGACAACATCCTATAATTCACCCCTCCACTTT.

The CDR3 is CSASGLAGASETDTQYF. In DNA form, the CDR3 reads TGCAGTGCTTCTGGACTAGCGGGGGCGTCGGAGACAGATACGCAGTATTTT. The chain joins TRBV20-1 to TRBJ2-3; TRBD2 matches at 13 bases. The CDR3 loop spans 17 amino acids. After removal of 5 bases from V and 3 bases from J, the junction contained 11 bases not matched to a gene. CDR1 is DFQATT, CDR2 SNEGSKA, per germline (reference sequence).

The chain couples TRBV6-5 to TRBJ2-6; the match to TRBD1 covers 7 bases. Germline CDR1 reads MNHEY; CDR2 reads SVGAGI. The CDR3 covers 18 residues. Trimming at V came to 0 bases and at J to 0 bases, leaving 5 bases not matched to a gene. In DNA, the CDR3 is TGTGCCAGCAGTTACTCGGACAGGACATACTCTGGGGCCAACGTCCTGACTTTC. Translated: CASSYSDRTYSGANVLTF.

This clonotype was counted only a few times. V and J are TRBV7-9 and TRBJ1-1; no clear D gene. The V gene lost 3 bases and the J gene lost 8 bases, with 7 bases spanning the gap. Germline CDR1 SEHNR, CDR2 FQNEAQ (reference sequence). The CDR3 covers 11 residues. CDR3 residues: CASSFFPEAFF. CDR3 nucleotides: TGTGCCAGCAGCTTCTTCCCCGAAGCTTTCTTT.

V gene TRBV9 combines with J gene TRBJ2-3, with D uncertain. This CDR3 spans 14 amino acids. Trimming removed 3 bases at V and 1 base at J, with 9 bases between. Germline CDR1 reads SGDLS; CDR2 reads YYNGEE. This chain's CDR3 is CASSGSSGTDTQYF. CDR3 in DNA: TGTGCCAGCAGCGGGTCCTCGGGCACAGATACGCAGTATTTT.

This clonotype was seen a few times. CDR3 in DNA: TGTGCCAGCAGCGCCGTCCGGGACAGCTCTATGAACACTGAAGCTTTCTTT. It encodes CASSAVRDSSMNTEAFF. The chain combines TRBV7-9 with TRBJ1-1, with 7 bases lining up with TRBD1. CDR1 is SEHNR and CDR2 is FQNEAQ in the germline V gene (reference sequence). The ends lost 5 bases at V and 0 bases at J; junction bases unmatched: 12. The CDR3 is 17 amino acids.

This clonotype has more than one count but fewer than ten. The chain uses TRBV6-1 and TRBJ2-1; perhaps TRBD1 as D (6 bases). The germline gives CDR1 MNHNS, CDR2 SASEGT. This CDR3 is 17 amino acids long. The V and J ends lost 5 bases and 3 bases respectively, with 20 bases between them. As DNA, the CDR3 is TGTGCCAGCAGTTCCTTAACTTCAGGGGCGTTCTACAATGAGCAGTTCTTC. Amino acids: CASSSLTSGAFYNEQFF.

This CDR3 is CASSYPREGQNAEAFF. CDR3 nucleotide sequence: TGTGCCAGCAGTTACCCGAGAGAGGGTCAAAACGCTGAAGCTTTCTTT. The chain recombines TRBV6-6 with TRBJ1-1; unclear D gene. V lost 2 bases, J lost 6 bases, and 19 bases lay in between. The germline CDR1 and CDR2 sequences are MNHNY and SVGAGI (reference sequence). The CDR3 extends over 16 amino acids.

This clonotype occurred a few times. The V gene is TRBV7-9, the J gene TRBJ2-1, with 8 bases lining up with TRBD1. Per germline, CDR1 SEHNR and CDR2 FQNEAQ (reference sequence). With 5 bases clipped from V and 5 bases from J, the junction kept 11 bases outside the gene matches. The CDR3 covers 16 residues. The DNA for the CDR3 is TGTGCCAGCAGCGAATACTCCGGGACAGGAAACAATGAGCAGTTCTTC. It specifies CASSEYSGTGNNEQFF.

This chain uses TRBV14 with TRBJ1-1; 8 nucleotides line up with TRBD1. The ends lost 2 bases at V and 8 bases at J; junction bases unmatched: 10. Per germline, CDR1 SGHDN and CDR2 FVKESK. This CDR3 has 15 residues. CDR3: CASSQKGGRDREAFF. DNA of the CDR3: TGTGCCAGCAGCCAAAAGGGTGGACGGGACAGGGAAGCTTTCTTT.

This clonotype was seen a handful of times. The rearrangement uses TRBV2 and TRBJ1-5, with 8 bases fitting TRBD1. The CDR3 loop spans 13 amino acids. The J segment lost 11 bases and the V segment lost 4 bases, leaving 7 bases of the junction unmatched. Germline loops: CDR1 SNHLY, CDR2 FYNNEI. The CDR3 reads CASSGQGARTQHF. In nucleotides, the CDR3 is TGTGCCAGCAGTGGGCAGGGGGCGCGTACCCAGCATTTT.

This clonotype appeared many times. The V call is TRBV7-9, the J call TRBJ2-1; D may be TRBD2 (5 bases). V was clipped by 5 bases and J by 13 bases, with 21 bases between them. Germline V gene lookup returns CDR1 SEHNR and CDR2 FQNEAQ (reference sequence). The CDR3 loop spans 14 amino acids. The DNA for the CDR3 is TGTGCCAGCAGCCCATCAGAGGCGGGCCACCGCCAGTTCTTC. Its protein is CASSPSEAGHRQFF.

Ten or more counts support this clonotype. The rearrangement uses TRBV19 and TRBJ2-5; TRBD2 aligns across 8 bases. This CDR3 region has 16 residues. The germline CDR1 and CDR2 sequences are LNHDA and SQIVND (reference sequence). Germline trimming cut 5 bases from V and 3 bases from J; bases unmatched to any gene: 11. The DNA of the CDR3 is TGTGCCAGTAGTTTCCTCCCCGGGGGGGGAGAAGAGACCCAGTACTTC. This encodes CASSFLPGGGEETQYF.

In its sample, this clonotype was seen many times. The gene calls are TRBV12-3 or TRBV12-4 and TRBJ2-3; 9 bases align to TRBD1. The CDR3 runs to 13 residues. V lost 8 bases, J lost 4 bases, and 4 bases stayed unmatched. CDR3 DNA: TGTGCCAGCCAAACAGGGGGCTCAGATACGCAGTATTTT. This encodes CASQTGGSDTQYF.

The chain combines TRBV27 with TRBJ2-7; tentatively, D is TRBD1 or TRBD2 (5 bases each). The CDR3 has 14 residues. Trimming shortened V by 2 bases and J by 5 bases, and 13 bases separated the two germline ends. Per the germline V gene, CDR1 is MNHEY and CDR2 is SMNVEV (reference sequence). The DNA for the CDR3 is TGTGCCAGCAGTTTACCCGACCAGGGAGACGAGCAGTACGTC. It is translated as CASSLPDQGDEQYV.

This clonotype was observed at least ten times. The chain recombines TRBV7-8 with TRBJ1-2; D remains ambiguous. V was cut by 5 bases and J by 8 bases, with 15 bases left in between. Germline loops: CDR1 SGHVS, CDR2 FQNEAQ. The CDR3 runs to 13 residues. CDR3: CASSPMDLGGYTF. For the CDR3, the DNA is TGTGCCAGCAGCCCAATGGACCTGGGAGGCTACACCTTC. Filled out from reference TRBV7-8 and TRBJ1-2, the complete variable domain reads GAGVSQSPRYKVAKRGQDVALRCDPISGHVSLFWYQQALGQGPEFLTYFQNEAQLDKSGLPSDRFFAERPEGSVSTLKIQRTQQEDSAVYLCASSPMDLGGYTFGSGTRLTVV.

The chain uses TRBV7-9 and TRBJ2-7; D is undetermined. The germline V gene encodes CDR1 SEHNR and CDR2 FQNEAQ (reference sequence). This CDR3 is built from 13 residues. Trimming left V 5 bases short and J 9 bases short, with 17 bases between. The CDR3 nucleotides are TGTGCCAGCAGCAATCGGAGCCCTACGGGGCAGTACTTC. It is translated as CASSNRSPTGQYF.